The source of this T cell receptor (beta chain) is a study of Ad26.COV2.S vaccination and SARS-CoV-2 variants. Study-level findings and limits: Total responses of T cells may have been underestimated by the analyses of TCR breadth and depth.

Deletions cut 5 bases from V and 2 bases from J, with 7 bases between. CDR3 length: 12 amino acids. Germline V lookup: CDR1 SEHNR, CDR2 FQNEAQ (reference sequence). TCRdb's copy holds only in-frame clones and misses some; the assay was immunoSEQ multiplex PCR. Of 150,000 to 200,000 clones in the sample, around 90% were seen once. A word on this clone: Antigen: not known.

The sequence was obtained from a human donor who had recovered from COVID-19. Sequencing used peripheral blood, obtained after recovery from COVID-19. The chain employs TRBV7-9 and TRBJ2-7; unclear D gene. The CDR3 DNA sequence: TGTGCCAGCAGCCGCCATACCTACGAGCAGTACTTC. Its protein is CASSRHTYEQYF. The whole variable domain, remainder taken from reference TRBV7-9 and TRBJ2-7, is DTGVSQNPRHKITKRGQNVTFRCDPISEHNRLYWYRQTLGQGPEFLTYFQNEAQLEKSRLLSDRFSAERPKGSFSTLEIQRTEQGDSAMYLCASSRHTYEQYFGPGTRLTVT.